The clone carrying this T cell receptor (beta chain) occurred a few times. Antigen specificity is unknown. This entry comes from a study of T cells in Graves' hyperthyroidism and ophthalmopathy. Study findings and constraints: Stable hyperthyroidism and ophthalmopathy were separated using 13 V-J signatures.

Amplified regions were TCR beta CDR3 sequences from RNA transcripts. Researchers ran a first-round RT-PCR on the TCR CDR3 using the HTBI primer set. TCRdb passed the multiplex PCR reads through MiXCR, listing each CDR3 protein once. The profile shows a few hundred thousand distinct CDR3 sequences, around 14% of them singletons. Trimming stripped 6 bases from V and 5 bases from J, with 10 bases between. Germline lookup yields CDR1 MGHDK and CDR2 SYGVNS. The CDR3 loop spans 12 amino acids. Diagnosis of hyperthyroidism was new in patients aged 18 to 65, and its duration was under 2 months. Patients were excluded for uncontrolled infection, other autoimmune disease, pregnancy or lactation.

Material: blood. V usage is TRBV25-1 and J usage is TRBJ1-2; D not resolved. The receptor's source is a woman in her twenties or thirties with Graves' hyperthyroidism that later progressed to Graves' ophthalmopathy. CDR3 residues: CASSFDDYGYTF. Here the CDR3 DNA reads TGTGCCAGCAGCTTCGACGATTATGGCTACACCTTC.